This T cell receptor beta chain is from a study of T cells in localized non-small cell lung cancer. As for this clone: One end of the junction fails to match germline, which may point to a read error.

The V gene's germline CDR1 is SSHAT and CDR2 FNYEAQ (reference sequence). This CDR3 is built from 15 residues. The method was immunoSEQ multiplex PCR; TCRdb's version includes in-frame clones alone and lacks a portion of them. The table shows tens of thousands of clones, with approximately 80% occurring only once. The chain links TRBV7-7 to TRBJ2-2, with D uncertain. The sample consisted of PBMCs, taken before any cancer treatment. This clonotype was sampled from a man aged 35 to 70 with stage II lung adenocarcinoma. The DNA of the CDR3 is TGTGCTAGCAGCTTAATCTCAGATGGGACCGGGGAGCTGTTTTTT. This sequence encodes CASSLISDGTGELFF.